These T cell receptor beta chains were read from a single sample in a study of control samples from healthy donors and cancer patients. The table came from immunoSEQ multiplex PCR; TCRdb's copy has only in-frame clones and leaves some out. The sample yields 25,000 or so clones, 70% to 90% seen once. Sequencing was done on a sample of PBMCs. These receptors were collected from a woman in her sixties with head and neck cancer. The CDR3 runs from the conserved cysteine through the conserved F or W. The order of the fields is D gene, J gene, clone size, V gene, CDR3 DNA, CDR3 protein. D genes are given only for firm matches. Only some rows state a clone size, as once, few, many or a class for expanded clones.

>-|TRBJ1-1|-|TRBV24-1
TGTGCCACCAGTGAATCCGCCACAGGGAAATCTGAAGCTTTCTTT
CATSESATGKSEAFF
>-|TRBJ2-4|-|TRBV6-2/TRBV6-3
TGTGCCAGCAGTGGGGCCTGGACAGTCGTTCAGTACTTC
CASSGAWTVVQYF
>-|TRBJ1-4|-|TRBV7-6
TGTGCCAGCAGCCCCAATTTGGCAACTAATGAAAAACTGTTTTTT
CASSPNLATNEKLFF
>-|TRBJ2-3|-|TRBV6-1
TGTGCCAGCAGTGAATTCGTAACTAGCACAGATACGCAGTATTTT
CASSEFVTSTDTQYF
>TRBD2|TRBJ2-3|-|TRBV27
TGTGCCAGCAAGAGGGCAGGACTAAGCGGGGGGGCCCTAGATACGCAGTATTTT
CASKRAGLSGGALDTQYF
>-|TRBJ2-5|few|TRBV27
TGTGCCAGCAGTCCCTGGGGAGCGGGCACCCAAGAGACCCAGTACTTC
CASSPWGAGTQETQYF
>TRBD1|TRBJ2-5|-|TRBV27
TGTGCCAGCAAAGGGACAGGGCCCCCGGGGACCCAGTACTTC
CASKGTGPPGTQYF
>TRBD2|TRBJ2-1|-|TRBV5-8
TGTGCCAGCAGTTCCTGGACTAGCGGGGGGGGGACCTACAATGAGCAGTTCTTC
CASSSWTSGGGTYNEQFF
>TRBD2|TRBJ2-7|-|TRBV18
TGTGCCAGCTCACTCGGGAGGGACGAGCAGTACTTC
CASSLGRDEQYF
>-|TRBJ2-5|-|TRBV25-1
TGTGCCAGCAGTGAATGGGACTGGCCGAAAGAAGAGACCCAGTACTTC
CASSEWDWPKEETQYF
>-|TRBJ2-5|-|TRBV6-2/TRBV6-3
TGTGCCAGCAGTTACTCCCAAGAGACCCAGTACTTC
CASSYSQETQYF
>-|TRBJ1-2|-|TRBV6-1
TGTGCCAGCAGTGATTTGGGGGGCTATGGCTACACCTTC
CASSDLGGYGYTF
>TRBD1|TRBJ2-7|-|TRBV7-3
TGTGCCAGCAGCTCTTCCGGGACAGGGGGCTACGAGCAGTACTTC
CASSSSGTGGYEQYF
>TRBD1|TRBJ1-5|-|TRBV6-5
TGTGCCTCCCGACAGGGGACGGGCAATCAGCCCCAGCATTTT
CASRQGTGNQPQHF
>TRBD1|TRBJ1-4|-|TRBV13
TGTGCCAGCAGCCCCAGACAGGGGAGTCGTAGGGAAAAACTGTTTTTT
CASSPRQGSRREKLFF
>TRBD1|TRBJ1-6|-|TRBV30
TGTGCCTGGAGTGTTGACAGGGATTCACCCCTCCACTTT
CAWSVDRDSPLHF
>-|TRBJ1-2|-|TRBV3-1/TRBV3-2
TGTGCCAGCAGCCAAGAATGGCAGGGGATCGTCAATGGCTACACCTTC
CASSQEWQGIVNGYTF
>-|TRBJ1-1|-|TRBV20-1
TGCAGTGCTAGGGAGGACACTGAAGCTTTCTTT
CSAREDTEAFF
>-|TRBJ2-2|-|TRBV29-1
TGCAGCGTTGACTCCTACACCGGGGAGCTGTTTTTT
CSVDSYTGELFF
>-|TRBJ2-7|-|TRBV18
TGTGCCAGCTCAACCGCGCTCCCCCACGAGCAGTACTTC
CASSTALPHEQYF
>-|TRBJ2-2|large|TRBV27
TGTGCCAGCAGTTTATCCGGAACCACCGGGGAGCTGTTTTTT
CASSLSGTTGELFF
>TRBD2|TRBJ2-3|-|TRBV15
TGTGCCACCAATAACCGCGGGGGGGACGCAGATACGCAGTATTTT
CATNNRGGDADTQYF
>-|TRBJ1-1|-|TRBV4-3
TGCGCCAGCAGCCAGGGGAACACTGAAGCTTTCTTT
CASSQGNTEAFF
>-|TRBJ2-7|-|TRBV4-1
TGCGCCAGCAGCCCCTCCCGGGACCGCTCCTACGAGCAGTACTTC
CASSPSRDRSYEQYF
>-|TRBJ1-1|once|TRBV3-1/TRBV3-2
TGTGCCAGCAGCCAAAGCCCGGGACTGAGGGGAAGGATGAACACTGAAGCTTTCTTT
CASSQSPGLRGRMNTEAFF
>TRBD1|TRBJ1-5|medium-sized|TRBV27
TGTGCCAGCAGTCCGGCCGGGACAGGGGGCAATCAGCCCCAGCATTTT
CASSPAGTGGNQPQHF
>-|TRBJ1-2|-|TRBV4-1
TGCGCCAGCAGCCTATTGACAGCTTCTAACTATGGCTACACCTTC
CASSLLTASNYGYTF
>-|TRBJ1-2|-|TRBV3-1/TRBV3-2
TGTGCCAGCAGCCAAGAACTGGGCACTGGCTACACCTTC
CASSQELGTGYTF
>TRBD1|TRBJ1-5|-|TRBV4-1
TGCGCCAGCAGCCGAGAGACAGGGGTCAATCAGCCCCAGCATTTT
CASSRETGVNQPQHF
>TRBD2|TRBJ2-1|-|TRBV4-1
TGCGCCAGCAGCGTTAGCGGGGGGAAATCCAATGAGCAGTTCTTC
CASSVSGGKSNEQFF
>-|TRBJ2-3|once|TRBV13
TGTGCCAGCAGCTCCAGACACGGAGATACGCAGTATTTT
CASSSRHGDTQYF
>-|TRBJ2-5|-|TRBV7-2
TGTGCCAGCCACCGTTTCTCCAGGGAGACCCAGTACTTC
CASHRFSRETQYF
>-|TRBJ1-5|once|TRBV6-1
TGTGCCAGCAGTGAAGCGGCCGAAGCCCATTTT
CASSEAAEAHF
>TRBD2|TRBJ2-7|-|TRBV9
TGTGCCAGCAGCGACGGGACTAGCGGGAACGAGCAGTACTTC
CASSDGTSGNEQYF
>-|TRBJ2-3|-|TRBV11-3
TGTGCCAGCAGCCCAACTAGAAACACAGATACGCAGTATTTT
CASSPTRNTDTQYF
>-|TRBJ2-7|-|TRBV27
TGTGCCAGCAGGAAAACTCCTTTTGAAGCCGTCGAGCAGTACTTC
CASRKTPFEAVEQYF
>TRBD1|TRBJ2-7|-|TRBV4-3
TGCGCCAGCAGCCATACCGGGACAGGGGCCGACGAGCAGTACTTC
CASSHTGTGADEQYF
>-|TRBJ2-5|-|TRBV6-5
TGTGCCAGCAGTTACTCGATCAACCCCCGCGGAGAGACCCAGTACTTC
CASSYSINPRGETQYF
>TRBD1|TRBJ1-1|-|TRBV9
TGTGCCAGCAGCTCTCCCGGGACAGCGAACACTGAAGCTTTCTTT
CASSSPGTANTEAFF
>TRBD1|TRBJ1-2|-|TRBV30
TGTGCCTGGAGTCGGGACAGACCAAGGGGCTACACCTTC
CAWSRDRPRGYTF
>-|TRBJ1-2|-|TRBV7-9
TGTGCCAGCAGCTTAGAGTCGAATCACTATGGCTACACCTTC
CASSLESNHYGYTF
>TRBD2|TRBJ2-7|-|TRBV7-6
TGTGCCAGCAGCCGGGGCGGGAGCACCGAGCAGTACTTC
CASSRGGSTEQYF
>-|TRBJ1-2|-|TRBV4-3
TGCGCCAGCAGCCAAGATAGGCAGGGAAGCTATGGCTACACCTTC
CASSQDRQGSYGYTF
>TRBD2|TRBJ2-3|-|TRBV15
TGTGCCACCAGCAGAGGACTAGCGGTTAGCACAGATACGCAGTATTTT
CATSRGLAVSTDTQYF
>-|TRBJ1-1|-|TRBV4-2
TGTGCCAGCAGCCAAGATAGGACAGACACTGAAGCTTTCTTT
CASSQDRTDTEAFF
>-|TRBJ2-2|-|TRBV7-9
TGTGCCAGCAGCAACTCCCGTGGCGGGGTGCTTACCGGGGAACTGTTTTTT
CASSNSRGGVLTGELFF
>-|TRBJ2-3|-|TRBV5-4
TGTGCCAGCAGCTTGGATCAAGCGTCTGCTACAGATACGCAGTATTTT
CASSLDQASATDTQYF